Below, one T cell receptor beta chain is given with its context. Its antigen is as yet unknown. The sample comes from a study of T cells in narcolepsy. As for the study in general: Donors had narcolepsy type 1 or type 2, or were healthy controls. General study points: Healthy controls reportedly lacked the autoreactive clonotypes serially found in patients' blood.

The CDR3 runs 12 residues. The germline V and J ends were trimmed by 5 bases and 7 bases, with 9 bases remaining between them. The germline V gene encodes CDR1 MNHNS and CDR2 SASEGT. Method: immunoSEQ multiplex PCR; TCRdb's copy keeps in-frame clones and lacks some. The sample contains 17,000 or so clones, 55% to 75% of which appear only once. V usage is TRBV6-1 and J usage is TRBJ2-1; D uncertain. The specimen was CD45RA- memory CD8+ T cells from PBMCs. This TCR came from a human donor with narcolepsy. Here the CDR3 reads CASSIGMNEQFF. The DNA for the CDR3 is TGTGCCAGCAGTATTGGAATGAATGAGCAGTTCTTC.